The TCR beta chain under discussion was sequenced for a study of CD8 T cells in ankylosing spondylitis. General study findings and limits: What appeared characteristic of ankylosing spondylitis blood was a TCR beta motif of eight highly homologous variants.

From germline, CDR1 is SQVTM and CDR2 ANQGSEA. V shed 6 bases and J 0 bases; nucleotides not matched to a gene: 14. CDR3 length equals 17 residues. MiXCR, run by TCRdb on the 5' RACE reads, gives a single entry per CDR3 protein. In the table there are approximately 550,000 distinct CDR3 sequences, roughly an eighth of which are singletons. Many counts were recorded for this clonotype. Antigen: not known. This TCR derives from a male donor with ankylosing spondylitis. Sequencing was carried out using blood, either unsorted or a sorted T cell fraction (not recorded which). The genes are TRBV29-1 and TRBJ2-1; 7 bases are a match to TRBD1. DNA of the CDR3: TGCAGCGTAGGCGGACAGGAGCCTTTTGACTCCTACAATGAGCAGTTCTTC. It is translated as CSVGGQEPFDSYNEQFF.